The present TCR beta chain was sequenced within a study of CD8 T cells in ankylosing spondylitis. Study-level points and caveats: Typical of ankylosing spondylitis blood, it appeared, was a TCR beta motif of fewer than 10 highly homologous variants. Reported data indicate significant enrichment of disease-linked clones within matched ankylosing spondylitis synovial fluid.

It was by quantitative 5'-RACE with molecular barcodes that TCR beta libraries were made. Via MiXCR, TCRdb re-called the 5' RACE reads, giving one row per CDR3 protein. The sample lists about 500,000 distinct CDR3 sequences; approximately 5% were seen once. This clonotype has at least ten counts. Antigen: not known. The germline CDR1 and CDR2 sequences are MNHEY and SVGAGI. Trimming removed 0 bases from V and 2 bases from J, with 7 bases in between. The CDR3 has 14 amino acids. The sample comprised blood, either unsorted or a sorted T cell fraction (not recorded which). This sequence originates from a male donor with ankylosing spondylitis. The chain uses TRBV6-5 and TRBJ1-2, with D uncertain. CDR3 in amino acids: CASSYSGRNYGYTF. As DNA, the CDR3 is TGTGCCAGCAGTTACTCCGGCAGAAACTATGGCTACACCTTC.